The T cell receptor (beta chain) described here comes from a study of T-cell memory formation after mild COVID-19. TCRdb fed the 5' RACE reads into MiXCR, producing one record per CDR3 protein. The sample lists around 420,000 distinct CDR3 sequences, roughly a quarter occurring once. Trimming left V 3 bases short and J 1 base short, with 10 bases between. The CDR3 extends over 15 amino acids. The germline V gene has CDR1 MGHRA and CDR2 YSYEKL. The chain employs TRBV4-1 and TRBJ2-1; D may correspond to TRBD1 or TRBD2 (6 bases each). The source of this sequence is an adult woman who had mild COVID-19 (a few samples of this study predate the infection). Cell type and time point are not known. Source material: PBMCs or a T cell subset sorted from them (not recorded which). The CDR3: CASSQEGGSYNEQFF. CDR3 in DNA: TGCGCCAGCAGCCAGGAGGGGGGATCCTACAATGAGCAGTTCTTC.